In this sample, the clone carrying this TCR delta chain turned up a few times. The antigen remains unidentified. This specimen comes from a study of Vδ1+ human thymocytes. General study results and limits: Thymic TRG and TRD repertoires appeared highly polyclonal, with Gaussian CDR3 length distributions.

Germline V CDR1 and CDR2: TSWWSYY, QGS. V was clipped by 3 bases and J by 0 bases; unmatched bases: 13. The CDR3 spans 19 residues. Thymocytes were sorted as CD3+ TCRVdelta1+ TCRVdelta2- after alphabeta T cell depletion. Extracted RNA was reverse transcribed into cDNA. Pooled V-gene forward primers with one constant-region reverse primer generated the CDR3 amplicons by multiplex PCR. TCRdb re-called the multiplex PCR reads via CATT. The repertoire holds more than 50,000 delta-chain clones, with more than 15% as singletons. The genes are TRDV1 and TRDJ1, with 10 bases that match TRDD3. This receptor was identified in a boy in the first two years of life who had congenital heart surgery. Specimen: Vdelta1+ gamma-delta thymocytes from the thymus. As to subset: FACS-sorted CD3+ TCRalphabeta- TCRVdelta1+ TCRVdelta2- thymocytes. The DNA for the CDR3 is TGTGCTCTTGGGGAGCTTCCTCCCTCACTGGGGGATTACACCGATAAACTCATCTTT. Encoded protein: CALGELPPSLGDYTDKLIF.